This T cell receptor beta chain was observed in a study of T cells after yellow fever vaccination. Study-wide background: SMART-Seq v4 Ultra Low Input served to prepare low-cell-number fractions.

Universal primer sites and UMIs were introduced during 5'RACE template-switching synthesis of TCR cDNA. TCRdb re-derived calls from the 5' RACE reads in MiXCR, one entry per CDR3 protein. The sample consists of about 85,000 distinct CDR3 sequences, 10% to 15% of them appearing once. Germline V lookup: CDR1 SEHNR, CDR2 FQNEAQ (reference sequence). The CDR3 totals 15 residues. After removal of 5 bases from V and 7 bases from J, the junction contained 12 bases not matched to a gene. Study outcomes and limitations: The study found a weaker secondary response that peaked faster, day 5 versus 15. Reappearance after the booster was observed for most primary-vaccination clones (96% CD4, just over 85% CD8).

Sequences were derived from CD8+ T cells not binding an NS4B(214-222) dextramer, sorted from PBMCs, sampled approximately 22 days after the first yellow fever vaccination. This chain uses TRBV7-9 with TRBJ2-3; 7 nucleotides match TRBD1. The TCR sequence derives from a man between 18 and 35 years old who received the YFV17D yellow fever vaccine. The CDR3 DNA is TGTGCCAGCAGCCGACGGGACAGCCAGGTATATACGCAGTATTTT. It encodes CASSRRDSQVYTQYF. The entire variable domain, with the rest obtained from reference TRBV7-9 and TRBJ2-3, is as follows: DTGVSQNPRHKITKRGQNVTFRCDPISEHNRLYWYRQTLGQGPEFLTYFQNEAQLEKSRLLSDRFSAERPKGSFSTLEIQRTEQGDSAMYLCASSRRDSQVYTQYFGPGTRLTVL.